This T cell receptor (beta chain) comes out of a study of CD8 T cells in Susac syndrome. When the RNA was reverse transcribed, random hexamers were used with an input of roughly 0.45 to 1 ug. The method of amplification for TCR beta CDR3 was immunoSEQ multiplex PCR, covering 54 Vbeta and 13 Jbeta. TCRdb redid the calling of the immunoSEQ multiplex PCR reads with MiXCR, one entry per CDR3 protein. The repertoire includes 250,000 to 300,000 distinct CDR3 sequences, roughly 85% of them detected once, and about 0.11% sits in the top ten. Sample: CD8+ T cells from PBMCs. This sequence originates from a human donor with multiple sclerosis.

CDR3 protein: CASRDRGKETQYF. Here the CDR3 DNA reads TGTGCCAGCCGGGACAGGGGGAAAGAGACCCAGTACTTC. The rearrangement joins TRBV2 to TRBJ2-5, with TRBD1 matching 11 bases. Germline V gene lookup returns CDR1 SNHLY and CDR2 FYNNEI. J was trimmed by 3 bases and V by 8 bases; bases with no gene match: 2. CDR3 length: 13 residues.